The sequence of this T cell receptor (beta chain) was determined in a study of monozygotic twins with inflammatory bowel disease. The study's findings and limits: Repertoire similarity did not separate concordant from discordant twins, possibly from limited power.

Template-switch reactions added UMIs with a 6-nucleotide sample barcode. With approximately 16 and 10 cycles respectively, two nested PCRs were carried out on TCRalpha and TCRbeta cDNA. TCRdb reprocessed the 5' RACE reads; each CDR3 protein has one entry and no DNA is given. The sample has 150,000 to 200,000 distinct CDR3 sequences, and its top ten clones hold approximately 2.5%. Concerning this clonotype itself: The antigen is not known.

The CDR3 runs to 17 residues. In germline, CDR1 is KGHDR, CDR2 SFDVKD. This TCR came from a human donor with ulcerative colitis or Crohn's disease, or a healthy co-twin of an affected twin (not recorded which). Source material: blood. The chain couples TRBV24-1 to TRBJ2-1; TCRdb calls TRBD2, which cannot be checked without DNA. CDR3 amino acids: CATSDSLGLADYNEQFF.